This entry lists 29 T cell receptor beta chains sequenced from one sample in a study of T-cell memory formation after mild COVID-19. TCRdb redid the calling of the 5' RACE reads with MiXCR, one entry per CDR3 protein. The table shows more than 150,000 distinct CDR3 sequences, with under 20% occurring only once. Sequencing was performed on PBMCs or a T cell subset sorted from them (not recorded which). These receptors were collected from a man in his late teens or twenties who had mild COVID-19 (a few samples of this study predate the infection). Cell type and time point are not known.

This clonotype has a handful of counts. The chain recombines TRBV29-1 with TRBJ2-3, with TRBD1 as a possible D gene (6 bases). This CDR3 has 14 amino acids. Germline V gives CDR1 SQVTM, CDR2 ANQGSEA. Deletions cut 4 bases from V and 3 bases from J, with 14 bases between. The DNA of the CDR3 is TGCAGCGTTGCCCCGCATGGACAGACAGATACGCAGTATTTT. It encodes CSVAPHGQTDTQYF.

This sequence joins TRBV4-3 and TRBJ2-3; D might be TRBD2 (6 bases). The CDR3 totals 20 residues. Germline loops: CDR1 LGHNA, CDR2 YSLEER. Trimming took off 0 bases at V and 0 bases at J, with 22 bases between the two ends. The CDR3 here is CASSQEHRLRGLHSTDTQYF. For the CDR3, the DNA is TGCGCCAGCAGCCAAGAACATAGGCTTAGAGGACTACATAGCACAGATACGCAGTATTTT.

The chain links TRBV5-1 to TRBJ1-1; no reliable D call. V lost 6 bases and J lost 0, with 12 bases in between. The germline V gene encodes CDR1 SGHRS and CDR2 YFSETQ. The CDR3 sequence is 14 residues long. CDR3 in DNA: TGCGCCAGCACAGAACAGAGCATGAACACTGAAGCTTTCTTT. Its protein product is CASTEQSMNTEAFF. The full variable domain, rest sourced from reference TRBV5-1 and TRBJ1-1, is KAGVTQTPRYLIKTRGQQVTLSCSPISGHRSVSWYQQTPGQGLQFLFEYFSETQRNKGNFPGRFSGRQFSNSRSEMNVSTLELGDSALYLCASTEQSMNTEAFFGQGTRLTVV.

Many counts were recorded for this clonotype. The chain joins TRBV7-6 to TRBJ1-5; no clear D gene. Germline CDR1 SGHVS, CDR2 FNYEAQ. V was trimmed by 1 base and J by 9 bases, leaving 13 bases between them. This CDR3 comprises 14 residues. CDR3 sequence reads: CASSLEDGRGPQHF. The CDR3 DNA sequence: TGTGCCAGCAGCTTAGAGGACGGGCGTGGGCCCCAGCATTTT.

The V call is TRBV3-1, the J call TRBJ1-5, with D unresolved. Trimming removed 1 base at V and 4 bases at J, with 8 bases between. Germline V gene sequence: CDR1 LGHDT, CDR2 YNNKEL (reference sequence). CDR3 length equals 14 residues. The CDR3 loop is CASSQGAVNQPQHF. The CDR3 region has the DNA TGTGCCAGCAGCCAAGGGGCAGTTAATCAGCCCCAGCATTTT.

CDR3 region: CASSQGAGYTF. As DNA, the CDR3 is TGCGCCAGCAGCCAGGGGGCGGGCTACACCTTC. J is TRBJ1-2 and V is TRBV4-3; tentative D call: TRBD1 (6 bases). CDR1 is LGHNA and CDR2 is YSLEER in the germline V gene. V was shortened by 3 bases and J by 8 bases, with 7 bases between the two germline ends. The CDR3 totals 11 residues.

The V gene is TRBV6-2 or TRBV6-3, the J gene TRBJ2-7; D uncertain. The CDR3 totals 11 residues. V was pared by 6 bases and J by 3 bases, with 6 bases between. Germline V gives CDR1 MNHEY, CDR2 SVGEGT. The CDR3 is CASSGSYEQYV. In DNA, the CDR3 is TGTGCCAGCAGCGGAAGCTACGAGCAGTACGTC.

In this sample, this clonotype turned up a few times. This rearrangement joins TRBV24-1 to TRBJ2-1; 8 bases line up with TRBD1. This CDR3 has 15 residues. Germline lookup yields CDR1 KGHDR and CDR2 SFDVKD. V lost 7 bases, J lost 4 bases, and 8 bases stayed unmatched. The CDR3 loop is CATRSTGTGYNEQFF. The DNA of the CDR3 is TGTGCCACCAGGTCAACCGGGACAGGATACAATGAGCAGTTCTTC.

The CDR3 loop reads CASSQDRSGFNEKLFF. Here the CDR3 DNA reads TGCGCCAGCAGCCAAGATCGTTCGGGATTTAATGAAAAACTGTTTTTT. The V gene is TRBV4-3, the J gene TRBJ1-4; D not certain. CDR1 and CDR2 from the germline V gene are LGHNA and YSLEER. V lost 0 bases to trimming and J lost 4 bases, with 12 bases between them. The CDR3 consists of 16 residues.

This clonotype has just a few counts. The gene calls are TRBV4-1 and TRBJ2-3, with TRBD1 matching 10 bases. The J segment lost 3 bases and the V segment lost 6 bases, leaving 3 bases of the junction unmatched. This CDR3 has 14 residues. Germline CDR1 reads MGHRA; CDR2 reads YSYEKL. The CDR3 DNA follows: TGCGCCAGCAGGGACAGGGGGTTGACAGATACGCAGTATTTT. Translated, it gives CASRDRGLTDTQYF.

In this sample, this clonotype turned up many times. The chain employs TRBV5-1 and TRBJ2-1; D not certain. The CDR3 has 11 residues. Trimming shortened V by 0 bases and J by 10 bases, and 5 bases separated the two germline ends. Germline V lookup: CDR1 SGHRS, CDR2 YFSETQ. The CDR3 protein is CASSLEQEQFF. CDR3 sequence (DNA): TGCGCCAGCAGCTTGGAACAGGAGCAGTTCTTC.

This clonotype was found a few times. The J gene is TRBJ1-3, the V gene TRBV7-2, with no clear D. Germline V gene data show CDR1 as SGHTA and CDR2 as FQGNSA. The CDR3 totals 13 residues. Trimming pared 5 bases from V and 0 bases from J, leaving 5 bases between. The CDR3 nucleotides are TGTGCCAGCAGCCTGTACTCTGGAAACACCATATATTTT. Translation gives CASSLYSGNTIYF.

The chain uses TRBV5-1 and TRBJ2-2; no clear D. V was clipped by 4 bases and J by 6 bases, with 16 bases between them. The CDR3 covers 15 residues. Germline loops: CDR1 SGHRS, CDR2 YFSETQ. CDR3 sequence: CASSPTDAWAGELFF. For the CDR3, the DNA is TGCGCCAGCAGCCCGACGGACGCCTGGGCCGGGGAGCTGTTTTTT.

This clonotype was counted many times. The chain has TRBV5-1 and TRBJ1-1; TRBD1 matches 9 bases. The CDR3 consists of 15 residues. Trimming cost V 5 bases and J 0 bases; bases outside gene matches: 5. Germline loops: CDR1 SGHRS, CDR2 YFSETQ. The CDR3, as DNA: TGCGCCAGCAGTTACCGACAGGGGGTGAACACTGAAGCTTTCTTT. Encoded protein: CASSYRQGVNTEAFF.

This clonotype was found a few times. The chain recombines TRBV7-2 with TRBJ2-1, with TRBD1 matching over 9 bases. Unmatched junction bases numbered 13, after V lost 7 bases and J lost 0 bases. The CDR3 is 18 residues long. The germline CDR1 and CDR2 sequences are SGHTA and FQGNSA. This chain's CDR3 is CASKGQGANLSSYNEQFF. CDR3 in DNA: TGTGCCAGCAAGGGACAGGGTGCGAACCTGAGCTCCTACAATGAGCAGTTCTTC.

This clonotype was detected only a few times. The chain carries TRBV5-6 and TRBJ1-3; 7 bases are a match to TRBD1. Germline V CDR1 and CDR2: SGHDT, YYEEEE. The CDR3 has 14 residues. V lost 2 bases to trimming and J lost 4 bases; unmatched junction nucleotides: 3. The CDR3 region has the DNA TGTGCCAGCAGCTTTGGGACAGCGGGAAACACCATATATTTT. It yields the protein CASSFGTAGNTIYF.

This clonotype has only a few counts. The chain carries TRBV11-2 and TRBJ2-3; D gene ambiguous. This CDR3 has 16 amino acids. Trimming cost V 0 bases and J 0 bases, with 10 bases left between them. The germline gives CDR1 SGHAT, CDR2 FQNNGV. CDR3 coding DNA: TGTGCCAGCAGCTTAGATCCTTCGTATAGCACAGATACGCAGTATTTT. It yields the protein CASSLDPSYSTDTQYF.

This clonotype was seen ten or more times. The rearrangement links TRBV5-1 to TRBJ2-3, with TRBD2 identical over 13 bases. The CDR3 sequence is 16 residues long. CDR1 and CDR2 (germline): SGHRS, YFSETQ. V lost 4 bases and J lost 4; bases outside the gene matches: 6. Written as DNA, the CDR3 is TGCGCCAGCAGCATACTAGCGGGGGGGTTGCCAGATACGCAGTATTTT. It encodes CASSILAGGLPDTQYF.

This clonotype was detected a few times. The chain combines TRBV18 with TRBJ2-3; the D gene is possibly TRBD1 (7 bases). Germline V lookup: CDR1 KGHSH, CDR2 LQKENI. CDR3 size: 16 residues. V was pared by 2 bases and J by 4 bases, with 16 bases between. The DNA of the CDR3 is TGTGCCAGCTCACCAGCTCAGGGGGGCGTGGCAGATACGCAGTATTTT. It encodes CASSPAQGGVADTQYF.

This clonotype was detected only a few times. J is TRBJ2-7 and V is TRBV29-1, with D possibly matching TRBD2 (5 bases). Germline CDR1 is SQVTM and CDR2 is ANQGSEA. Trimming took off 6 bases at V and 6 bases at J, with 18 bases between the two ends. The CDR3 is made up of 13 amino acids. This CDR3 reads CSVAGPARGEQYF. The CDR3 coding sequence is TGCAGCGTCGCCGGACCCGCCCGGGGCGAGCAGTACTTC.

The table lists this clonotype with many counts. V usage is TRBV12-5 and J usage is TRBJ1-1; D unclear. Trimming removed 5 bases at V and 3 bases at J, with 10 bases between. The CDR3 runs to 13 residues. CDR1 and CDR2 (germline): LGHNT, FRNRAP. The CDR3 region has the DNA TGTGCTAGTGGTCCCCGGAGGTACACTGAAGCTTTCTTT. Protein sequence: CASGPRRYTEAFF.

The chain links TRBV6-2 or TRBV6-3 to TRBJ2-1, with D possibly being TRBD2 (5 bases). Trimming took 2 bases from V and 9 from J, leaving 11 bases between them. CDR3 length: 13 amino acids. The germline V gene has CDR1 MNHEY and CDR2 SVGEGT. The CDR3 DNA reads as TGTGCCAGCAGTTACGCCACTAGATCTGAGCAGTTCTTC. This gives the protein CASSYATRSEQFF.

This sequence joins TRBV28 and TRBJ2-7; D gene unclear. Trimming stripped 5 bases from V and 2 bases from J, with 13 bases between. The CDR3 is made up of 14 amino acids. Germline V gene data show CDR1 as MDHEN and CDR2 as SYDVKM. CDR3 DNA sequence: TGTGCCAGCAGTGCTCATCATTTGACCTACGAGCAGTACGTC. Its protein is CASSAHHLTYEQYV.

The chain combines TRBV7-6 with TRBJ2-2; D call uncertain. This CDR3 contains 14 residues. Germline V CDR1 and CDR2: SGHVS, FNYEAQ. The V and J ends lost 5 bases and 7 bases respectively, with 14 bases between them. The CDR3 coding sequence is TGTGCCAGCAGCCCCCAGCTGGGGAACGGGGAGCTGTTTTTT. Its protein is CASSPQLGNGELFF. Full variable domain (outside the CDR3, taken from reference TRBV7-6 and TRBJ2-2): GAGVSQSPRYKVTKRGQDVALRCDPISGHVSLYWYRQALGQGPEFLTYFNYEAQQDKSGLPNDRFSAERPEGSISTLTIQRTEQRDSAMYRCASSPQLGNGELFFGEGSRLTVL.

This clonotype turned up a few times. The CDR3 region is CASRGDGSLHF. In DNA, the CDR3 is TGCGCCAGCAGGGGGGATGGTTCCCTCCACTTT. V and J are TRBV5-1 and TRBJ1-6; D may be TRBD1 (5 bases). In germline, CDR1 is SGHRS, CDR2 YFSETQ. Trimming removed 5 bases from V and 14 bases from J, with 11 bases in between. The CDR3 consists of 11 residues.

The DNA for the CDR3 is TGTGCCACCACGGGTAACTCTGGAAACACCATATATTTT. Translation gives CATTGNSGNTIYF. The chain is built from TRBV15 and TRBJ1-3; no definite D call. Germline CDR1 and CDR2: LNHNV and YYDKDF (reference sequence). The ends were cut back, 7 bases at V and 0 bases at J, with 7 bases in the middle. The CDR3 consists of 13 residues.

A few counts support this clonotype. The V and J genes are TRBV7-9 and TRBJ1-1, with D tentatively TRBD1 (5 bases). This CDR3 comprises 13 residues. From germline, CDR1 is SEHNR and CDR2 FQNEAQ (reference sequence). V was pared by 8 bases and J by 2 bases, with 12 bases between. CDR3 nucleotide sequence: TGTGCCAGCGGGGGGAGGCGTAACACTGAAGCTTTCTTT. Translated: CASGGRRNTEAFF.

J is TRBJ1-2 and V is TRBV18; 7 positions match TRBD1. J gave up 2 bases and V 2 bases, and 5 bases lay outside the gene matches. Germline loops: CDR1 KGHSH, CDR2 LQKENI. The CDR3 is made up of 15 amino acids. The CDR3 spells CASSPLTGRNYGYTF. The CDR3 coding sequence is TGTGCCAGCTCACCATTGACAGGGCGCAACTATGGCTACACCTTC.

The chain recombines TRBV12-3 or TRBV12-4 with TRBJ1-2; 8 bases match TRBD1. The CDR3 is 15 residues long. V shed 3 bases, J shed 2 bases, and the junction held 5 bases outside the gene matches. CDR3 DNA: TGTGCCAGCAGTTTCGCGCAGGGGGCGAACTATGGCTACACCTTC. Its translation is CASSFAQGANYGYTF.